The rows below give T cell receptor beta chains drawn from one sample of a study of radiation and T cells in renal cell carcinoma. TCRdb's copy holds only in-frame clones and misses some; the assay was immunoSEQ multiplex PCR. The sample yields about 130,000 clones, 82% seen once. This material consisted of blood, taken from a patient whose treatment included radiotherapy and nephrectomy. The receptors shown here come from a woman aged 55-69 years with renal cell carcinoma. The CDR3 runs from the conserved cysteine through the conserved F or W. Fields, in order: J gene, V gene, clone size, D gene, CDR3 DNA, CDR3 protein. A D gene is named only where the DNA matches it firmly. The size field is filled for only some rows; it gives once, few, many or a size class.

j_gene: TRBJ1-4; v_gene: TRBV6-6; abundance: -; d_gene: TRBD1; CDR3nt: TGTGCCAGCAGATGGACAGGGCCGACTAATGAAAAACTGTTTTTT; CDR3aa: CASRWTGPTNEKLFF
j_gene: TRBJ2-3; v_gene: TRBV9; abundance: -; d_gene: -; CDR3nt: TGTGCCAGCAGCCCTCCGCTCGGGACGGAAACAAGCACAGATACGCAGTATTTT; CDR3aa: CASSPPLGTETSTDTQYF
j_gene: TRBJ2-3; v_gene: TRBV28; abundance: once; d_gene: -; CDR3nt: TGTGCCAGCGGAAGGTTACTAGACGGTACGCAGTATTTT; CDR3aa: CASGRLLDGTQYF
j_gene: TRBJ1-4; v_gene: TRBV25-1; abundance: -; d_gene: -; CDR3nt: TGTGCCAGCAGTGATCTGGCAACTAATGAAAAACTGTTTTTT; CDR3aa: CASSDLATNEKLFF
j_gene: TRBJ1-5; v_gene: TRBV6-5; abundance: many; d_gene: -; CDR3nt: TGTGCCAGCAGCTCGCGGGGCAGGAATCGAGAGCATTTT; CDR3aa: CASSSRGRNREHF
j_gene: TRBJ2-2; v_gene: TRBV19; abundance: -; d_gene: -; CDR3nt: TGTGCCAGTAGTATCGGGGCGAACACCGGGGAGCTGTTTTTT; CDR3aa: CASSIGANTGELFF
j_gene: TRBJ1-2; v_gene: TRBV6-5; abundance: -; d_gene: -; CDR3nt: TGTGCCAGCAGTAAGGGACCGAAGGGAACTGGTGGCTACACCTTC; CDR3aa: CASSKGPKGTGGYTF
j_gene: TRBJ2-7; v_gene: TRBV29-1; abundance: -; d_gene: -; CDR3nt: TGCAGCGTTGTGTTTTTTCGTGGAGTCGGCGAGCAGTACTTC; CDR3aa: CSVVFFRGVGEQYF
j_gene: TRBJ2-7; v_gene: TRBV19; abundance: -; d_gene: TRBD1; CDR3nt: TGTGCCACCGGAGAGACAGGGGGAAACGAGCAGTACTTC; CDR3aa: CATGETGGNEQYF
j_gene: TRBJ2-5; v_gene: TRBV6-6; abundance: -; d_gene: -; CDR3nt: TGTGCCAGCAGCCTACGCGGGGGCGGGGCCCAAAGGGACCAGTACTTC; CDR3aa: CASSLRGGGAQRDQYF
j_gene: TRBJ1-2; v_gene: TRBV20-1; abundance: few; d_gene: -; CDR3nt: TGCAGTGCTAGAGCAGGTGGCTACACCTTC; CDR3aa: CSARAGGYTF
j_gene: TRBJ2-7; v_gene: TRBV13; abundance: -; d_gene: -; CDR3nt: TGTGCCAGCAGGAAACAGGGCTACGAGCAGTACTTC; CDR3aa: CASRKQGYEQYF
j_gene: TRBJ1-6; v_gene: TRBV29-1; abundance: -; d_gene: -; CDR3nt: TGCAGCGTGAGGGACGGAAGCTCCTATAATTCACCCCTCCACTTT; CDR3aa: CSVRDGSSYNSPLHF
j_gene: TRBJ1-4; v_gene: TRBV21-1; abundance: many; d_gene: -; CDR3nt: TGTGCCAGCAGCTTTGTAACAACTAATGAAAAACTGTTTTTT; CDR3aa: CASSFVTTNEKLFF
j_gene: TRBJ1-3; v_gene: TRBV6-1; abundance: -; d_gene: -; CDR3nt: TGTGCCAGCAGGGGAAACACCATATATTTT; CDR3aa: CASRGNTIYF